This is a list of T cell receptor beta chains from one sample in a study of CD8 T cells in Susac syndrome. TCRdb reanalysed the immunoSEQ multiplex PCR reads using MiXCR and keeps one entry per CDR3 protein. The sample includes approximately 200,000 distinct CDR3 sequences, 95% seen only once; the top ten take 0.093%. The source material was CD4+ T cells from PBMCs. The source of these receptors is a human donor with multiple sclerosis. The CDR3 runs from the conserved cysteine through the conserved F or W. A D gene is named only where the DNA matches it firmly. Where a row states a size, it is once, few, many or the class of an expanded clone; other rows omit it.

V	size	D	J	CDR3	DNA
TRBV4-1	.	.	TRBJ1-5	CASSQDPGFEVIF	TGCGCCAGCAGCCAAGATCCAGGGTTCGAGGTTATTTTT
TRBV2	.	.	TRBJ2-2	CATAPRRSTGELFF	TGTGCCACCGCCCCGCGGAGGAGTACCGGGGAGCTGTTTTTT
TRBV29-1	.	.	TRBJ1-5	CSGSGGSNQPQHF	TGCAGCGGGAGTGGGGGTAGCAATCAGCCCCAGCATTTT
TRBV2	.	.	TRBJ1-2	CASSERLGIYGYTF	TGTGCCAGCAGTGAAAGGCTCGGCATTTATGGCTACACCTTC
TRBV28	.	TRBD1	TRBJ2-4	CASAPTGSNIAKNIQYF	TGTGCCAGCGCCCCGACAGGGAGTAATATAGCCAAAAACATTCAGTACTTC
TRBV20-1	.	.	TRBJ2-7	CSASRGGNEQYF	TGCAGTGCCTCGAGGGGCGGGAACGAGCAGTACTTC
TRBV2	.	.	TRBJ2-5	CASSRRGQQETQYF	TGTGCCAGCAGTCGGAGGGGTCAACAAGAGACCCAGTACTTC
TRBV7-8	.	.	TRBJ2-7	CASSPERAYEQYF	TGTGCCAGCAGCCCCGAGCGGGCCTACGAGCAGTACTTC
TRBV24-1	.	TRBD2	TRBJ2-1	CATSTSGGLDNEQFF	TGTGCCACTTCGACCAGCGGGGGGCTTGACAATGAGCAGTTCTTC
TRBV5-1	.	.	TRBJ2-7	CASSLGSPASYEQYF	TGCGCCAGCAGCTTGGGAAGCCCTGCATCCTACGAGCAGTACTTC
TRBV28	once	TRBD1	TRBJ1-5	CASSSPGTGNQPQHF	TGTGCCAGCAGTTCCCCCGGGACAGGGAATCAGCCCCAGCATTTT
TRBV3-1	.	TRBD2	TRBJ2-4	CASSQLAGGHIQYF	TGTGCCAGCAGCCAACTAGCGGGGGGGCACATTCAGTACTTC
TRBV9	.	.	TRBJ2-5	CASSVGLTKETQYF	TGTGCCAGCAGCGTAGGTTTAACAAAAGAGACCCAGTACTTC
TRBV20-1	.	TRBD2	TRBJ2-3	CSAGPGLASPDTQYF	TGCAGTGCTGGACCGGGACTAGCATCTCCAGATACGCAGTATTTT
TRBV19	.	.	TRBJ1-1	CASSVTGILNTEAFF	TGTGCCAGTAGTGTGACAGGTATTCTGAACACTGAAGCTTTCTTT
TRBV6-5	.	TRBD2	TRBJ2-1	CASSYAGGRLNEQFF	TGTGCCAGCAGTTACGCGGGAGGGAGGTTGAATGAGCAGTTCTTC
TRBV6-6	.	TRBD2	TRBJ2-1	CASSKGTSGHNEQFF	TGTGCCAGCAGTAAGGGGACTAGCGGCCACAATGAGCAGTTCTTC
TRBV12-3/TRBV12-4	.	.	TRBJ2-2	CASSLYRAPGELFF	TGTGCCAGCAGTTTGTACAGGGCCCCCGGGGAGCTGTTTTTT
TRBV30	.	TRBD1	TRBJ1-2	CAWSVQGAVGYTF	TGTGCCTGGAGTGTGCAGGGGGCGGTTGGCTACACCTTC
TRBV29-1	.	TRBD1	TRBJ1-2	CSVGVDRSGYGYTF	TGCAGCGTGGGGGTGGACAGGAGCGGCTATGGCTACACCTTC
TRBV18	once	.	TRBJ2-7	CASSRGTAEYEQYF	TGTGCCAGCTCACGAGGGACGGCGGAGTACGAGCAGTACTTC
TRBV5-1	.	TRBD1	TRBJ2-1	CASGTGEHNEQFF	TGCGCCAGCGGAACAGGGGAACACAATGAGCAGTTCTTC
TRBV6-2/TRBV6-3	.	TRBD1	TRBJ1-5	CASSYSTGSMQPQHF	TGTGCCAGCAGTTACTCGACAGGGAGTATGCAGCCCCAGCATTTT
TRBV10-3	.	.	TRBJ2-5	CAIRGEQETQYF	TGTGCCATTAGAGGGGAGCAGGAGACCCAGTACTTC
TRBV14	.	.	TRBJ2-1	CASSQVSNEQFF	TGTGCCAGCAGCCAAGTTTCGAATGAGCAGTTCTTC
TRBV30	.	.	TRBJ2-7	CACLPGRISYEQYF	TGTGCCTGCCTCCCGGGACGGATCTCTTACGAGCAGTACTTC
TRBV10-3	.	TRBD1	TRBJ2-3	CAIRSDRVEDTQYF	TGTGCCATCAGGTCGGACAGGGTCGAGGATACGCAGTATTTT
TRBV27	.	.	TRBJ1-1	CASSFRVETGNTEAFF	TGTGCCAGCAGTTTCCGCGTCGAGACAGGGAACACTGAAGCTTTCTTT
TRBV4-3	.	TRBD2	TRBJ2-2	CASSQVRGEAGELFF	TGCGCCAGCAGCCAAGTTCGGGGGGAGGCCGGGGAGCTGTTTTTT
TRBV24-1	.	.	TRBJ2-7	CATSDPAGEQYF	TGTGCCACCAGTGACCCCGCCGGAGAGCAGTACTTC
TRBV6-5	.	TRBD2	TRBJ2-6	CASSRTSGVANVLTF	TGTGCCAGCAGTCGGACTAGCGGGGTGGCCAACGTCCTGACTTTC
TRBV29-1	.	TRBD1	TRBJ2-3	CSVDRGQGADTQYF	TGCAGCGTGGACCGGGGACAGGGGGCAGATACGCAGTATTTT
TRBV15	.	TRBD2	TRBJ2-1	CATSARGDIAGFYNEQFF	TGTGCCACCAGCGCCCGAGGTGATATAGCGGGGTTTTACAATGAGCAGTTCTTC
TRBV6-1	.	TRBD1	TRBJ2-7	CASKETGGASYEQYF	TGTGCCAGCAAGGAAACAGGGGGCGCGTCCTACGAGCAGTACTTC
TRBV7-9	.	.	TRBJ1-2	CASSLDLFDYTF	TGTGCCAGCAGCTTAGATCTTTTCGACTACACCTTC
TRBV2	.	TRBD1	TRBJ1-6	CASRGTGLNSPLHF	TGTGCCAGCAGGGGGACAGGGCTAAATTCACCCCTCCACTTT
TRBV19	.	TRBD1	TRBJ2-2	CASSPGQGANGELFF	TGTGCCAGTAGTCCAGGACAGGGGGCGAACGGGGAGCTGTTTTTT
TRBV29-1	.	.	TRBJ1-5	CSAGGENQPQHF	TGCAGCGCGGGAGGGGAAAATCAGCCCCAGCATTTT
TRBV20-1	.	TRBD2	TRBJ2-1	CSARDWTSGYNEQFF	TGCAGTGCTAGAGATTGGACTAGCGGTTACAATGAGCAGTTCTTC
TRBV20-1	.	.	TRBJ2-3	CSASGLTGAPPTDTQYF	TGCAGTGCTAGTGGTCTGACGGGGGCCCCTCCCACAGATACGCAGTATTTT
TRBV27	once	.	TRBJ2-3	CASSFNGGRDTQYF	TGTGCCAGCAGTTTTAACGGGGGGCGGGATACGCAGTATTTT
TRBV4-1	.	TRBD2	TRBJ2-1	CASRTPGGAYNEQFF	TGCGCCAGCAGAACCCCCGGGGGGGCCTACAATGAGCAGTTCTTC
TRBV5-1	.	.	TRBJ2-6	CASSFIQSGANVLTF	TGCGCCAGCAGCTTTATCCAGTCTGGGGCCAACGTCCTGACTTTC
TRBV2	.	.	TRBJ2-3	CASQQRLRVGQYF	TGTGCCAGCCAACAACGACTGCGGGTAGGGCAGTATTTT